This T cell receptor beta chain is drawn from a study of cytomegalovirus exposure and HLA in healthy donors. As for the study in general: Of the donors genotyped, approximately 410 in all, over 80% fell in the Caucasian-associated ancestry cluster.

Primers: 60 Vbeta forward and 13 Jbeta reverse. Sequencing was performed with immunoSEQ multiplex PCR; in TCRdb, only in-frame clones are kept and a portion is missing. The data hold 150,000 to 200,000 clones, with 70% to 80% observed a single time. Concerning this clone: Its specificity is not known.

Between the trimmed V and J ends, which lost 1 base and 4 bases, there was a span of 10 bases. CDR3 length: 14 residues. Per the germline V gene, CDR1 is MGHRA and CDR2 is YSYEKL. Findings and limits, study-wide: Immune exposure was documented only through CMV serostatus. An analysis done earlier found most TCR beta V segments productive about 87% or about 30% of the time. Later, an analysis showed that TCR beta chains associated with HLA were more clonally expanded than others that were equally common.

The chain combines TRBV4-1 with TRBJ1-2; the D is unclear. The TCR was taken from a man in his late teens or twenties in good health and CMV-seropositive. The sample taken for sequencing was PBMCs. CDR3 DNA sequence: TGCGCCAGCAGCCAAGTTGTAGTCTCCTATGGCTACACCTTC. It codes for CASSQVVVSYGYTF.